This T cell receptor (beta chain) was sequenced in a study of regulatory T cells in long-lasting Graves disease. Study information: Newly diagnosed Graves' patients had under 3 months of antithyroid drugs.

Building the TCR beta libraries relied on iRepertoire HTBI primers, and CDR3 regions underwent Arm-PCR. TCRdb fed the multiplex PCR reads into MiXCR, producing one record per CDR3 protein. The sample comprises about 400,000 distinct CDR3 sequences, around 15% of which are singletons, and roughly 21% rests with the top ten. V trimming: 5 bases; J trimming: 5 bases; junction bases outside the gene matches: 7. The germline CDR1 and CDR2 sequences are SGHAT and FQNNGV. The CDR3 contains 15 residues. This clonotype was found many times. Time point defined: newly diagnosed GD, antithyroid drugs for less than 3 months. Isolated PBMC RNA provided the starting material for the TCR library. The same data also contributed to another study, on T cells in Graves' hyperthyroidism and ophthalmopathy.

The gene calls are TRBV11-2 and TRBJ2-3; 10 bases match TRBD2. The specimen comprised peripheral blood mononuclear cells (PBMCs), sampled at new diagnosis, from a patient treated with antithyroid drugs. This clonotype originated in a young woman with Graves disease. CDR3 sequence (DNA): TGTGCCAGCAGCCCTAGCGGGGGCCACCTAGATACGCAGTATTTT. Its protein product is CASSPSGGHLDTQYF.